Following are 23 T cell receptor beta chains from one sample sequenced in a study of early T cells in non-severe SARS-CoV-2 infection. Via MiXCR, TCRdb re-called the 5' RACE reads, giving one row per CDR3 protein. The table records 95,000 to 120,000 distinct CDR3 sequences, 9% to 14% of them present only once. The sequenced sample was whole blood. These receptors all stem from an adult who was a healthcare worker with PCR-confirmed SARS-CoV-2 infection or an uninfected control (not recorded which).

There are a few counts of this clonotype. The chain uses TRBV7-8 and TRBJ2-1; 12 nucleotides line up with TRBD2. Germline V CDR1 and CDR2: SGHVS, FQNEAQ. The CDR3 is 18 residues long. Germline trimming cut 4 bases from V and 5 bases from J; bases unmatched to any gene: 12. CDR3 amino acids: CASSSYRLAGVSNNEQFF. DNA of the CDR3: TGTGCCAGCAGCTCGTACCGACTAGCGGGAGTTAGCAACAATGAGCAGTTCTTC.

The CDR3 here is CASSHHSVTLETQYF. DNA of the CDR3: TGTGCCAGCAGCCACCACTCGGTAACGCTGGAGACCCAGTACTTC. The V gene is TRBV3-1, the J gene TRBJ2-5, with unresolved D. The V gene's germline CDR1 is LGHDT and CDR2 YNNKEL (reference sequence). V lost 3 bases and J lost 5, with 16 bases in between. The CDR3 consists of 15 residues.

This clonotype was seen only a few times. The V gene is TRBV11-3, the J gene TRBJ2-1; 8 bases line up with TRBD1. V shed 5 bases, J shed 3 bases, and the junction held 9 bases outside the gene matches. This CDR3 spans 16 amino acids. Germline-derived CDR1 and CDR2 are SGHNT and YENEEA. CDR3 DNA sequence: TGTGCCAGCAGCCCGTTTGGACAGGGCTACTACAATGAGCAGTTCTTC. Translating it yields CASSPFGQGYYNEQFF.

The gene calls are TRBV28 and TRBJ1-5; 8 positions agree with TRBD1. The germline V gene has CDR1 MDHEN and CDR2 SYDVKM. V was pared by 6 bases and J by 7 bases, with 8 bases of the junction left unmatched. The CDR3 runs 14 residues. The CDR3 sequence is CASSGPQGEQPQHF. The DNA for the CDR3 is TGTGCCAGCAGCGGACCACAGGGGGAGCAGCCCCAGCATTTT.

This clonotype was observed a few times. The chain couples TRBV10-3 to TRBJ1-1; no clear D gene. The germline CDR1 and CDR2 sequences are ENHRY and SYGVKD. V lost 3 bases and J lost 1, with 9 bases in between. CDR3 length: 14 residues. The CDR3 sequence: CAISEAVTNTEAFF. The CDR3 DNA follows: TGTGCCATCAGTGAAGCAGTTACGAACACTGAAGCTTTCTTT.

This clonotype was seen more than once but under ten times. The chain carries TRBV5-5 and TRBJ1-5; TRBD1 is a possible D gene (5 bases). From germline, CDR1 is SGHKS and CDR2 YYEKEE (reference sequence). Trimming pared 0 bases from V and 3 bases from J, leaving 16 bases between. The CDR3 contains 17 residues. The CDR3 DNA sequence: TGTGCCAGCAGCTTGGAGGGGTCGGCTCGACCCAATCAGCCCCAGCATTTT. Its protein is CASSLEGSARPNQPQHF.

A few counts support this clonotype. The chain uses TRBV20-1 and TRBJ2-7, with 14 bases that match TRBD2. V dropped 6 bases and J dropped 3; count of bases not matched to a gene: 13. The germline V gene encodes CDR1 DFQATT and CDR2 SNEGSKA (reference sequence). This CDR3 comprises 17 residues. The CDR3 protein is CSASDLGLAGAVYEQYF. CDR3 nucleotide sequence: TGCAGTGCCAGCGACCTGGGACTAGCGGGAGCGGTCTACGAGCAGTACTTC.

This clonotype occurred many times. Written as DNA, the CDR3 is TGTGCCAGCAGCTTGTCAGGATGGAATACAGATACGCAGTATTTT. Translating it yields CASSLSGWNTDTQYF. The chain employs TRBV5-6 and TRBJ2-3; D call uncertain. The germline V and J ends were trimmed by 1 base and 3 bases, with 12 bases remaining between them. Germline V lookup: CDR1 SGHDT, CDR2 YYEEEE. The CDR3 contains 15 residues.

This clonotype was recorded many times. This chain connects TRBV10-1 to TRBJ2-7, with D hard to call. CDR3 length: 14 residues. V was shortened by 0 bases and J by 2 bases, with 8 bases between the two germline ends. The germline CDR1 and CDR2 sequences are WNHNN and SYGVQD (reference sequence). CDR3 nucleotides: TGCGCCAGCAGTGAGTCTGGCCTCCCCTACGAGCAGTACTTC. This translates into CASSESGLPYEQYF.

This clonotype was seen repeatedly, ten times or more. The chain recombines TRBV28 with TRBJ2-5; no reliable D call. The CDR3 is 12 residues long. In germline, CDR1 is MDHEN, CDR2 SYDVKM. Trimming took 3 bases from V and 7 from J, leaving 9 bases between them. This CDR3 reads CASSFAIRTQYF. CDR3 coding DNA: TGTGCCAGCAGTTTCGCAATTAGGACCCAGTACTTC.

This clonotype was counted many times. The gene calls are TRBV18 and TRBJ2-5; D assignment may be TRBD1 or TRBD2 (5 bases each). V lost 0 bases and J 0 bases, leaving 11 bases between the germline ends. CDR3 length equals 16 residues. CDR1 is KGHSH and CDR2 is LQKENI in the germline V gene. The CDR3 sequence: CASSPPGRKNQETQYF. The DNA of the CDR3 is TGTGCCAGCTCACCACCGGGACGGAAGAACCAAGAGACCCAGTACTTC.

The chain joins TRBV5-4 to TRBJ1-5; D not certain. V lost 9 bases, J lost 0 bases, and 13 bases lay in between. The V gene's germline CDR1 is SGHNT and CDR2 YYREEE (reference sequence). This CDR3 region has 14 residues. CDR3: CATPTLVSNQPQHF. Written as DNA, the CDR3 is TGTGCCACCCCCACCCTAGTTAGCAATCAGCCCCAGCATTTT.

This chain uses TRBV19 with TRBJ2-5; TRBD1 aligns across 9 bases. Per the germline V gene, CDR1 is LNHDA and CDR2 is SQIVND (reference sequence). The CDR3 length is 14 residues. V shed 4 bases and J 5 bases; nucleotides not matched to a gene: 5. CDR3 sequence: CASSKQGAVETQYF. CDR3 nucleotide sequence: TGTGCCAGTAGTAAACAGGGGGCGGTCGAGACCCAGTACTTC.

This clonotype was counted ten times or more. The genes are TRBV19 and TRBJ1-5, with D possibly being TRBD1 (5 bases). V was clipped by 7 bases and J by 8 bases, with 15 bases between them. The CDR3 runs to 13 residues. The germline gives CDR1 LNHDA, CDR2 SQIVND (reference sequence). The CDR3 nucleotides are TGTGCCAGTACCCAGCGGGGGATGGAGCCCCAGCATTTT. Amino acids: CASTQRGMEPQHF.

The sample holds many counts of this clonotype. V and J are TRBV13 and TRBJ2-7; D remains ambiguous. The CDR3 is 14 residues long. V lost 0 bases, J lost 2 bases, and 8 bases lay in between. Germline lookup yields CDR1 PRHDT and CDR2 FYEKMQ (reference sequence). In DNA, the CDR3 is TGTGCCAGCAGCTTAGGTCGTCCGGCCTACGAGCAGTACTTC. The encoded protein is CASSLGRPAYEQYF.

This clonotype was seen many times. The chain carries TRBV25-1 and TRBJ2-4; tentative D call: TRBD2 (6 bases). Per germline, CDR1 MGHDK and CDR2 SYGVNS. V was cut by 3 bases and J by 6 bases, with 12 bases left in between. The CDR3 is made up of 14 amino acids. The CDR3 sequence: CASSEERRGNIQYF. CDR3 sequence (DNA): TGTGCCAGCAGTGAGGAGAGGAGGGGAAACATTCAGTACTTC.

This clonotype has ten or more counts. The V and J genes are TRBV7-9 and TRBJ2-2, with TRBD1 matching 7 bases. Trimming at V came to 1 base and at J to 7 bases, leaving 6 bases not matched to a gene. The CDR3 sequence is 15 residues long. The germline gives CDR1 SEHNR, CDR2 FQNEAQ (reference sequence). The CDR3 loop is CASSLGTGPVGELFF. The CDR3, as DNA: TGTGCCAGCAGCTTAGGGACAGGACCAGTCGGGGAGCTGTTTTTT.

The chain joins TRBV5-1 to TRBJ1-2; no reliable D call. This CDR3 is 13 amino acids long. CDR1 is SGHRS, CDR2 YFSETQ, per germline. With 0 bases removed from V and 4 bases from J, the gap between germline ends came to 7 bases. CDR3 region: CASSLAAIYGYTF. The CDR3 nucleotides read TGCGCCAGCAGCTTGGCGGCGATCTATGGCTACACCTTC.

Points on this clonotype: An end of the junction does not agree with germline; a read error may underlie this. CDR3 sequence (DNA): TGTGCCAGCAGCTTTGCGGGGACTCTGATCTTC. This encodes CASSFAGTLIF. V usage is TRBV7-8 and J usage is TRBJ2-1; tentative D call: TRBD2 (6 bases). The CDR3 loop spans 11 amino acids. Looked up from germline, CDR1 is SGHVS and CDR2 is FQNEAQ.

The V and J genes are TRBV4-1 and TRBJ1-1, with a possible D match to TRBD1 (5 bases). V was clipped by 1 base and J by 1 base, with 7 bases between them. The CDR3 extends over 14 amino acids. Germline CDR1 is MGHRA and CDR2 is YSYEKL. The CDR3 region is CASSQGGGNTEAFF. In nucleotides, the CDR3 is TGCGCCAGCAGCCAAGGTGGGGGGAACACTGAAGCTTTCTTT.

This clonotype was recorded many times. The rearrangement joins TRBV9 to TRBJ1-1, with D possibly TRBD1 on 6 matching bases. V was shortened by 0 bases and J by 1 base, with 16 bases between the two germline ends. The germline V gene encodes CDR1 SGDLS and CDR2 YYNGEE. The CDR3 totals 17 residues. CDR3 sequence reads: CASSVEAFLQGNTEAFF. In DNA, the CDR3 is TGTGCCAGCAGCGTAGAGGCATTTTTACAGGGGAACACTGAAGCTTTCTTT.

The genes are TRBV12-3 or TRBV12-4 and TRBJ2-7; D might be TRBD2 (7 bases). The CDR3 is 17 residues long. The V end was cut by 2 bases, the J end by 3 bases, with 20 bases between. The chain's CDR3 is CASSLRGAALSYYEQYF. CDR3 bases: TGTGCCAGCAGTTTACGGGGGGCTGCCTTATCTTACTACGAGCAGTACTTC.

The rearrangement uses TRBV20-1 and TRBJ1-1; 9 bases match TRBD1. The CDR3 extends over 15 amino acids. The germline V gene has CDR1 DFQATT and CDR2 SNEGSKA (reference sequence). V lost 1 base, J lost 0 bases, and 3 bases stayed unmatched. The CDR3 loop reads CSARGGTGLNTEAFF. For the CDR3, the DNA is TGCAGTGCTAGAGGCGGGACAGGGTTGAACACTGAAGCTTTCTTT.